Listed below are T cell receptor beta chains from one sample, sequenced in a study of T cell repertoires in cytomegalovirus infection. Each CDR3 protein gets one entry after TCRdb re-called the reads with MiXCR. The sample shows hundreds of thousands of distinct CDR3 sequences, around 35% of them seen only once. These receptors' targets are unknown. Sample: cultured PBMCs, taken from culture after CMV antigen stimulation. The receptors were gathered from a human donor in good health (CMV status not recorded). Some clones in this sample may be carry-over from other donors' samples. CDR3s include the opening cysteine and the closing phenylalanine or tryptophan. D genes are given only for firm matches. Some rows mark clone size as missing; the rest say once, few, many or name a class of expanded clone.

abundance,v_gene,d_gene,j_gene,CDR3aa,CDR3nt
.,TRBV28,.,TRBJ1-5,CASSFLRDNQPQHF,TGTGCCAGCAGTTTTCTGAGGGACAATCAGCCCCAGCATTTT
.,TRBV28,.,TRBJ1-6,CASSLISVAYNSPLHF,TGTGCCAGCAGTTTAATCAGCGTCGCCTATAATTCACCCCTCCACTTT
.,TRBV20-1,TRBD1,TRBJ2-3,CSAQSPGQNTDTQYF,TGCAGTGCGCAAAGTCCGGGACAGAACACAGATACGCAGTATTTT
.,TRBV5-6,TRBD2,TRBJ2-3,CASSFETSGSFGDTQYF,TGTGCCAGCAGCTTCGAGACTAGCGGGAGTTTTGGGGATACGCAGTATTTT
many,TRBV19,.,TRBJ1-1,CASSYAGTLNTEAFF,TGTGCCAGTAGTTACGCCGGGACACTGAACACTGAAGCTTTCTTT
.,TRBV7-4,.,TRBJ2-7,CASSHYLRAYEQYF,TGTGCCAGCAGCCATTACCTCAGGGCCTACGAGCAGTACTTC
.,TRBV7-9,TRBD2,TRBJ2-1,CASSYSGLAADNEQFF,TGTGCCAGCAGCTATTCCGGACTAGCGGCTGACAATGAGCAGTTCTTC
.,TRBV28,TRBD1,TRBJ1-3,CASNRQGPGNTIYF,TGTGCCAGCAATCGACAGGGGCCGGGAAACACCATATATTTT
few,TRBV20-1,.,TRBJ2-5,CSARDGAGAMETQYF,TGCAGTGCTAGAGATGGGGCAGGGGCGATGGAGACCCAGTACTTC
.,TRBV12-3/TRBV12-4,.,TRBJ1-3,CASSFGISGNTIYF,TGTGCCAGCAGTTTTGGCATTTCTGGAAACACCATATATTTT
.,TRBV15,TRBD1,TRBJ2-5,CATSNNRGRETQYF,TGTGCCACCAGCAACAACAGGGGGCGAGAGACCCAGTACTTC
.,TRBV19,TRBD1,TRBJ1-4,CASNPGQASGATNEKLFF,TGTGCCAGTAACCCGGGACAGGCTTCGGGGGCAACTAATGAAAAACTGTTTTTT
.,TRBV9,TRBD2,TRBJ2-2,CASSKPGSGGTGELFF,TGTGCCAGCAGCAAACCTGGGAGCGGGGGGACCGGGGAGCTGTTTTTT
many,TRBV27,TRBD1,TRBJ1-1,CASSYRGIGWANTEAFF,TGTGCCAGCAGTTACAGGGGTATAGGGTGGGCGAACACTGAAGCTTTCTTT
.,TRBV6-1,TRBD2,TRBJ2-3,CASSSLSSSGMIYTQYF,TGTGCCAGCAGTTCCCTCTCGAGTAGCGGGATGATATATACGCAGTATTTT
few,TRBV6-6,TRBD1,TRBJ1-6,CASSYSGRGNSPLHF,TGTGCCAGCAGTTACTCAGGCAGGGGGAATTCACCCCTCCACTTT
few,TRBV15,TRBD2,TRBJ2-1,CATSPQAGGSDEQFF,TGTGCCACCAGCCCCCAGGCGGGAGGGTCAGATGAGCAGTTCTTC
.,TRBV27,TRBD1,TRBJ1-5,CASTGGGSGNQPQHF,TGTGCCAGCACAGGAGGGGGCTCGGGCAATCAGCCCCAGCATTTT
many,TRBV7-2,TRBD2,TRBJ2-5,CASSRLAGAQETQYF,TGTGCCAGCAGCCGACTAGCGGGGGCCCAAGAGACCCAGTACTTC
.,TRBV15,.,TRBJ1-4,CATSRRRGTEKLFF,TGTGCCACCAGCAGAAGAAGAGGTACGGAAAAACTGTTTTTT
few,TRBV12-3/TRBV12-4,.,TRBJ1-1,CASRTRVGGKNTEAFF,TGTGCCAGCAGAACTCGAGTCGGGGGGAAGAACACTGAAGCTTTCTTT
.,TRBV12-3/TRBV12-4,.,TRBJ2-7,CASSNSPPSSYEQYF,TGTGCCAGCAGCAACAGCCCCCCGAGTTCCTACGAGCAGTACTTC
few,TRBV7-9,.,TRBJ1-6,CASSAGQRDNSPLHF,TGTGCCAGCAGCGCCGGACAGAGAGATAATTCACCCCTCCACTTT
.,TRBV12-3/TRBV12-4,.,TRBJ2-5,CASRARTHQETQYF,TGTGCCAGCAGGGCCCGGACACACCAAGAGACCCAGTACTTC
few,TRBV12-3/TRBV12-4,TRBD1,TRBJ2-5,CASSPTGGPETQYF,TGTGCCAGCAGTCCAACAGGGGGCCCAGAGACCCAGTACTTC
few,TRBV11-2,TRBD2,TRBJ2-3,CASSSGLAGGWDTQYF,TGTGCCAGCAGCTCCGGACTAGCGGGAGGTTGGGATACGCAGTATTTT
.,TRBV23-1,.,TRBJ2-3,CASSQQGFSDTQYF,TGCGCCAGCAGTCAACAGGGGTTTTCAGATACGCAGTATTTT
.,TRBV12-3/TRBV12-4,TRBD1,TRBJ1-1,CASSSRQGRGTEAFF,TGTGCCAGCAGCTCCAGACAGGGCCGGGGTACTGAAGCTTTCTTT